Each of the 23 T cell receptor beta chains below was sequenced from the same sample in a study of stem cell transplantation in POMP-related autoinflammatory disease. Assay used: immunoSEQ multiplex PCR; TCRdb lists only in-frame clones, some missing. The profile covers some 69,000 clones, with approximately 91% appearing a single time and around 0.72% taken by the ten largest. The source was CD4+ T cells from PBMCs, collected after stem cell transplantation. The receptors stem from a human patient with POMP-related autoinflammation and immune dysregulation (PRAID). Some T cells may be provided by the graft donor.

The rearrangement links TRBV28 to TRBJ2-3; D is perhaps TRBD1 (6 bases). Germline assignment: CDR1 MDHEN and CDR2 SYDVKM. CDR3 length equals 15 residues. Trimming took off 6 bases at V and 6 bases at J, with 19 bases between the two ends. The CDR3 DNA is TGTGCCAGCAGCCTCTTGGACAGTGCTGGTGATACGCAGTATTTT. The encoded protein is CASSLLDSAGDTQYF. Using reference TRBV28 and TRBJ2-3 for the parts outside the CDR3, the full variable domain is DVKVTQSSRYLVKRTGEKVFLECVQDMDHENMFWYRQDPGLGLRLIYFSYDVKMKEKGDIPEGYSVSREKKERFSLILESASTNQTSMYLCASSLLDSAGDTQYFGPGTRLTVL.

The CDR3: CASSLAVTLEKLFF. For the CDR3, the DNA is TGTGCCAGCAGCTTGGCCGTGACACTAGAAAAACTGTTTTTT. The chain links TRBV5-5 to TRBJ1-4; unclear D gene. V lost 0 bases and J 8 bases, leaving 11 bases between the germline ends. The CDR3 loop spans 14 amino acids. Germline values: CDR1 SGHKS, CDR2 YYEKEE (reference sequence).

The V call is TRBV7-9, the J call TRBJ2-1, with TRBD2 matching 12 bases. V gave up 4 bases and J gave up 7 bases; unmatched junction bases: 11. Germline lookup yields CDR1 SEHNR and CDR2 FQNEAQ (reference sequence). The CDR3 contains 17 residues. The CDR3 DNA reads as TGTGCCAGCAGCTCCGGGCCTAGCGGGAGGGCGGGGAATGAGCAGTTCTTC. Its translation is CASSSGPSGRAGNEQFF.

This chain uses TRBV7-9 with TRBJ2-7; 7 nucleotides match TRBD2. J was trimmed by 0 bases and V by 1 base; bases with no gene match: 6. Germline V gives CDR1 SEHNR, CDR2 FQNEAQ (reference sequence). The CDR3 totals 16 residues. The CDR3 sequence is CASSLGAAGISYEQYF. The CDR3 region has the DNA TGTGCCAGCAGCTTAGGGGCAGCGGGGATCTCCTACGAGCAGTACTTC. Based on the CDR3 plus reference TRBV7-9 and TRBJ2-7, the full variable domain is DTGVSQNPRHKITKRGQNVTFRCDPISEHNRLYWYRQTLGQGPEFLTYFQNEAQLEKSRLLSDRFSAERPKGSFSTLEIQRTEQGDSAMYLCASSLGAAGISYEQYFGPGTRLTVT.

The chain joins TRBV10-1 to TRBJ1-2; no clear D. Germline CDR1 reads WNHNN; CDR2 reads SYGVQD (reference sequence). The ends were cut back, 5 bases at V and 4 bases at J, with 8 bases in the middle. The CDR3 contains 12 residues. The CDR3: CASSSWSYGYTF. CDR3 sequence (DNA): TGCGCCAGCAGTTCGTGGTCCTATGGCTACACCTTC.

The chain combines TRBV2 with TRBJ1-2; D is unclear. The CDR3 runs 17 residues. V lost 4 bases and J lost 7, with 25 bases in between. Germline CDR1 and CDR2: SNHLY and FYNNEI. The CDR3 loop is CASSAPVRSGRKGGYTF. The CDR3 DNA reads TGTGCCAGCAGTGCCCCAGTGCGTTCCGGACGGAAGGGTGGCTACACCTTC.

The genes are TRBV10-3 and TRBJ2-2; the D gene is possibly TRBD1 (6 bases). Germline values: CDR1 ENHRY, CDR2 SYGVKD. CDR3 length: 16 residues. Trimming pared 3 bases from V and 5 bases from J, leaving 16 bases between. The CDR3 sequence: CAISEFSFDRTGELFF. The CDR3 bases are TGTGCCATCAGTGAATTCTCTTTTGACAGGACCGGGGAGCTGTTTTTT.

The J gene is TRBJ1-3, the V gene TRBV18; D perhaps matches TRBD1 (5 bases). Trimming removed 3 bases from V and 2 bases from J, with 14 bases in between. Germline lookup yields CDR1 KGHSH and CDR2 LQKENI. This CDR3 is 16 amino acids long. This chain's CDR3 is CASSPNRRSAGNTIYF. DNA for the CDR3: TGTGCCAGCTCACCCAACAGGAGGAGCGCTGGAAACACCATATATTTT. Together with reference TRBV18 and TRBJ1-3, the CDR3 gives the full variable domain: NAGVMQNPRHLVRRRGQEARLRCSPMKGHSHVYWYRQLPEEGLKFMVYLQKENIIDESGMPKERFSAEFPKEGPSILRIQQVVRGDSAAYFCASSPNRRSAGNTIYFGEGSWLTVV.

This rearrangement joins TRBV20-1 to TRBJ2-5; D might be TRBD2 (5 bases). Germline V gene data show CDR1 as DFQATT and CDR2 as SNEGSKA (reference sequence). V was cut by 3 bases and J by 1 base, with 15 bases left in between. The CDR3 has 15 residues. CDR3: CSASRTGRVQETQYF. DNA for the CDR3: TGCAGTGCTAGTCGGACGGGAAGAGTCCAAGAGACCCAGTACTTC.

This rearrangement joins TRBV3-1 (or the pseudogene TRBV3-2) to TRBJ1-5, with no clear D. Trimming removed 4 bases at V and 3 bases at J, with 16 bases between. In germline, CDR1 is LGHDT, CDR2 YNNKEL (reference sequence). The CDR3 spans 16 residues. The CDR3 loop is CASSLGAAGPNQPQHF. Written as DNA, the CDR3 is TGTGCCAGCAGCCTCGGTGCTGCGGGTCCCAATCAGCCCCAGCATTTT.

The chain links TRBV11-3 to TRBJ2-7; 10 bases agree with TRBD2. Looked up from germline, CDR1 is SGHNT and CDR2 is YENEEA. The length of the CDR3 is 17 residues. V lost 1 base, J lost 2 bases, and 8 bases stayed unmatched. DNA of the CDR3: TGTGCCAGCAGCTTAGGTCCCCGGCTAGCGGGAGCCTACGAGCAGTACTTC. It specifies CASSLGPRLAGAYEQYF.

The chain carries TRBV3-1 (or the pseudogene TRBV3-2) and TRBJ1-6; D ambiguous. The V end was cut by 1 base, the J end by 9 bases, with 4 bases between. This CDR3 is built from 12 residues. The V gene's germline CDR1 is LGHDT and CDR2 YNNKEL (reference sequence). The CDR3 DNA sequence: TGTGCCAGCAGCCAAGGAGTTTCACCCCTCCACTTT. Translated, it gives CASSQGVSPLHF.

The chain couples TRBV11-3 to TRBJ2-1, with TRBD2 matching 7 bases. J was trimmed by 6 bases and V by 5 bases; bases with no gene match: 4. This CDR3 region has 13 residues. From germline, CDR1 is SGHNT and CDR2 YENEEA. CDR3 bases: TGTGCCAGCAGCCTCCGGACTAGCAATGAGCAGTTCTTC. Encoded protein: CASSLRTSNEQFF.

The V gene is TRBV25-1, the J gene TRBJ2-7, with D uncertain. Germline CDR1 reads MGHDK; CDR2 reads SYGVNS. V was shortened by 0 bases and J by 1 base, with 7 bases between the two germline ends. The CDR3 sequence is 14 residues long. The CDR3 region has the DNA TGTGCCAGCAGTGAATATTTCAGGTCCTACGAGCAGTACTTC. It codes for CASSEYFRSYEQYF.

CDR3 loop: CASSFSGTFDTQYF. In nucleotides, the CDR3 is TGTGCCAGCAGCTTCTCTGGGACGTTTGATACGCAGTATTTT. The chain couples TRBV7-3 to TRBJ2-3; D could derive from TRBD1 or TRBD2 (5 bases each). Between the trimmed V and J ends, which lost 3 bases and 6 bases, there was a span of 13 bases. Germline CDR1 SGHTA, CDR2 FQGTGA. There are 14 residues in the CDR3. The complete variable domain, with remaining parts taken from reference TRBV7-3 and TRBJ2-3, reads GAGVSQTPSNKVTEKGKYVELRCDPISGHTALYWYRQSLGQGPEFLIYFQGTGAADDSGLPNDRFFAVRPEGSVSTLKIQRTERGDSAVYLCASSFSGTFDTQYFGPGTRLTVL.

CDR3 DNA sequence: TGTGCCAGTTACGACAGAAACACCTACGAGCAGTACTTC. This translates into CASYDRNTYEQYF. The chain is built from TRBV6-5 and TRBJ2-7; tentative D call: TRBD1 (5 bases). Germline CDR1 reads MNHEY; CDR2 reads SVGAGI. V lost 9 bases to trimming and J lost 2 bases, with 14 bases between them. The CDR3 spans 13 residues.

The chain carries TRBV3-1 (or the pseudogene TRBV3-2) and TRBJ2-5; 10 positions agree with TRBD2. CDR1 and CDR2 from the germline V gene are LGHDT and YNNKEL (reference sequence). This CDR3 has 15 amino acids. The V and J ends lost 1 base and 2 bases, in that order; junction bases with no gene match: 1. CDR3 bases: TGTGCCAGCAGCCAAGGAGCGGGAGGGCAAGAGACCCAGTACTTC. It encodes CASSQGAGGQETQYF.

This chain connects TRBV16 to TRBJ2-5, with D perhaps assigned TRBD1 or TRBD2 (5 bases each). The germline V gene encodes CDR1 KGHSY and CDR2 FQNENV. The length of the CDR3 is 17 residues. V lost 8 bases to trimming and J lost 1 base, with 23 bases between them. The CDR3 is CASFPLGTGRGQETQYF. In nucleotides, the CDR3 is TGTGCCAGCTTTCCCCTCGGCACGGGACGGGGCCAAGAGACCCAGTACTTC.

The chain is built from TRBV18 and TRBJ2-2; D is ambiguous. Deletions cut 5 bases from V and 0 bases from J, with 7 bases between. The germline CDR1 and CDR2 sequences are KGHSH and LQKENI. The CDR3 extends over 14 amino acids. This CDR3 is CASSMASNTGELFF. CDR3 nucleotides: TGTGCCAGCTCAATGGCCTCGAACACCGGGGAGCTGTTTTTT.

The chain combines TRBV5-1 with TRBJ2-1; D uncertain. The CDR3 has 12 residues. Germline V gives CDR1 SGHRS, CDR2 YFSETQ. V lost 1 base and J 7 bases, leaving 6 bases between the germline ends. CDR3: CASSLFGNEQFF. The DNA of the CDR3 is TGCGCCAGCAGCTTGTTTGGAAATGAGCAGTTCTTC.

The rearrangement links TRBV9 to TRBJ1-3; TRBD1 agrees at 7 bases. The CDR3 has 17 amino acids. V shed 4 bases, J shed 1 base, and the junction held 11 bases outside the gene matches. Germline lookup yields CDR1 SGDLS and CDR2 YYNGEE. This chain's CDR3 is CASSLHSGTASGNTIYF. The CDR3, as DNA: TGTGCCAGCAGCCTTCACTCCGGGACAGCTTCTGGAAACACCATATATTTT. The complete variable domain, with remaining parts taken from reference TRBV9 and TRBJ1-3, reads DSGVTQTPKHLITATGQRVTLRCSPRSGDLSVYWYQQSLDQGLQFLIQYYNGEERAKGNILERFSAQQFPDLHSELNLSSLELGDSALYFCASSLHSGTASGNTIYFGEGSWLTVV.

The chain is built from TRBV6-5 and TRBJ1-3; 9 nucleotides align to TRBD1. The CDR3 is 14 amino acids. Germline V gene data show CDR1 as MNHEY and CDR2 as SVGAGI. The V segment lost 6 bases and the J segment 4 bases; nucleotides outside the gene matches: 4. The CDR3 DNA reads TGTGCCAGCAGCCGGACAGGGGCGGGAAACACCATATATTTT. It translates to CASSRTGAGNTIYF.

The chain recombines TRBV5-1 with TRBJ2-3; D is perhaps TRBD1 (6 bases). V was trimmed by 0 bases and J by 0 bases, leaving 11 bases between them. CDR3 size: 16 residues. Per the germline V gene, CDR1 is SGHRS and CDR2 is YFSETQ. This CDR3 is CASSLVGGPSTDTQYF. The CDR3 bases are TGCGCCAGCAGCTTGGTTGGGGGCCCAAGCACAGATACGCAGTATTTT.